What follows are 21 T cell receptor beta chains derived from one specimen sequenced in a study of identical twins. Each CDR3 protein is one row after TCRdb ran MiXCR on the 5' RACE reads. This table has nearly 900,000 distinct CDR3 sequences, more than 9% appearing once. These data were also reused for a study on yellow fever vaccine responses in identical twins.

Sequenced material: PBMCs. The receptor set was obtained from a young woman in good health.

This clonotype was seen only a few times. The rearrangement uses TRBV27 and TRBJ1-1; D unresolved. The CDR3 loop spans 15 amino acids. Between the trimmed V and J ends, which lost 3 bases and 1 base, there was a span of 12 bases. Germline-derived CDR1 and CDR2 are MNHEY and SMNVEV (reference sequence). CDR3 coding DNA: TGTGCCAGCAGTTTCAGGACCCTGGGGAACACTGAAGCTTTCTTT. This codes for CASSFRTLGNTEAFF.

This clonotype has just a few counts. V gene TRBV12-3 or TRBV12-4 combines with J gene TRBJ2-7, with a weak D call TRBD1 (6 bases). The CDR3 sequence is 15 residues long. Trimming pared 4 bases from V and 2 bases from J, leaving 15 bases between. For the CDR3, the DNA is TGTGCCAGCAGTTCCAGACAGGATCACCCCTACGAGCAGTACTTC. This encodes CASSSRQDHPYEQYF.

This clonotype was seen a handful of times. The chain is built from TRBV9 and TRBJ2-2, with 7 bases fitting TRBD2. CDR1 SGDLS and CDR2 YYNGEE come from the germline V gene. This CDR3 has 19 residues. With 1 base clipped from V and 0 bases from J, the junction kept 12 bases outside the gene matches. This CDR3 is CASSVSVGGMTANTGELFF. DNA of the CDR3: TGTGCCAGCAGCGTATCGGTGGGAGGGATGACCGCGAACACCGGGGAGCTGTTTTTT.

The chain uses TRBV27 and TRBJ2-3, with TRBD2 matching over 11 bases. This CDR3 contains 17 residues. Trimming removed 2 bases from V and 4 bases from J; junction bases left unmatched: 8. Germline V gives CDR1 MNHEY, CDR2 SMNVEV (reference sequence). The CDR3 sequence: CASSLRFTSGSSDTQYF. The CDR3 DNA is TGTGCCAGCAGTTTAAGGTTCACTAGCGGGAGCTCAGATACGCAGTATTTT.

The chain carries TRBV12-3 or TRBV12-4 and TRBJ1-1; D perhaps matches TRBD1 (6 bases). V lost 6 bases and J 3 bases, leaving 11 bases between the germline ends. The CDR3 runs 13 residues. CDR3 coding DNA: TGTGCCAGCAGGCAGGACAGCGACACTGAAGCTTTCTTT. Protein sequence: CASRQDSDTEAFF.

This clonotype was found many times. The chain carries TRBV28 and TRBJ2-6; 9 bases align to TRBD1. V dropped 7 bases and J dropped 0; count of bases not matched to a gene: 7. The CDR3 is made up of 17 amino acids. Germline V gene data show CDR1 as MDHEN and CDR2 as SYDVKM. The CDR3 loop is CASTTTTGGSGANVLTF. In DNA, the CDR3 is TGTGCCAGCACTACCACGACAGGGGGCTCTGGGGCCAACGTCCTGACTTTC.

CDR3 protein: CSVTGTVSSYEQYF. CDR3 bases: TGCAGTGTGACCGGGACGGTGAGCTCCTACGAGCAGTACTTC. V and J are TRBV20-1 and TRBJ2-7; possibly TRBD1 or TRBD2 for D (5 bases each). CDR1 DFQATT and CDR2 SNEGSKA come from the germline V gene (reference sequence). Deletions cut 7 bases from V and 0 bases from J, with 16 bases between. This CDR3 has 14 residues.

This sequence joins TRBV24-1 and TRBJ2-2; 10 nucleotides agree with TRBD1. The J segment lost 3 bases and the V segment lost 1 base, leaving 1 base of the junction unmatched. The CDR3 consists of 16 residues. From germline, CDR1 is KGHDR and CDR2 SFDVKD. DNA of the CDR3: TGTGCCACCAGTGATTTCGGGACAGGGGACACCGGGGAGCTGTTTTTT. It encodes CATSDFGTGDTGELFF.

In DNA form, the CDR3 reads TGTGCCAGCAGCCCAGGGACTAGCAGCTATGAGCAGTTCTTC. Its protein is CASSPGTSSYEQFF. This chain uses TRBV3-1 with TRBJ2-1; 9 bases agree with TRBD2. This CDR3 spans 14 amino acids. V lost 4 bases, J lost 8 bases, and 6 bases stayed unmatched. CDR1 is LGHDT and CDR2 is YNNKEL in the germline V gene (reference sequence).

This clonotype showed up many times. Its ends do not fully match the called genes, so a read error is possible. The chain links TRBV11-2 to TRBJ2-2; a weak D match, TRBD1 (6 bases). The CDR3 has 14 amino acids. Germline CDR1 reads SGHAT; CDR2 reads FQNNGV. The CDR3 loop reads CASSLARGTGELFF. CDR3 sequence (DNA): TGTGCCAGCAGTTTAGCCAGGGGCACCGGGGAGCTGTTTTTT.

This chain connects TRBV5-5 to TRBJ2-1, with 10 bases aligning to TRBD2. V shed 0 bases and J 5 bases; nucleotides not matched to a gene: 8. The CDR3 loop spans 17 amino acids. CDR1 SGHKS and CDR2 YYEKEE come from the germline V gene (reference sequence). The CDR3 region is CASSLGAALAGDNEQFF. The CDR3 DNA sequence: TGTGCCAGCAGCTTGGGGGCAGCGCTAGCGGGGGACAATGAGCAGTTCTTC. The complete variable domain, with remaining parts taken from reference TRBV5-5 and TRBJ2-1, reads DAGVTQSPTHLIKTRGQQVTLRCSPISGHKSVSWYQQVLGQGPQFIFQYYEKEERGRGNFPDRFSARQFPNYSSELNVNALLLGDSALYLCASSLGAALAGDNEQFFGPGTRLTVL.

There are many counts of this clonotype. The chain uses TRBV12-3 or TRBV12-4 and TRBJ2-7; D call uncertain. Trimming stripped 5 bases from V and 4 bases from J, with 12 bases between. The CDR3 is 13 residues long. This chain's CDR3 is CASSLRAPYEQYV. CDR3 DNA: TGTGCCAGCAGTCTCCGGGCCCCGTACGAGCAGTACGTC.

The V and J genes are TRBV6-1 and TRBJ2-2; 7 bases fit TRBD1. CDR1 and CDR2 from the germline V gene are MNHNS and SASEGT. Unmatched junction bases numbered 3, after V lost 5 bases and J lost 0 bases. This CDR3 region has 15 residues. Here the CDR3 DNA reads TGTGCCAGCAGTCGGACAGGAGCGAACACCGGGGAGCTGTTTTTT. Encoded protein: CASSRTGANTGELFF.

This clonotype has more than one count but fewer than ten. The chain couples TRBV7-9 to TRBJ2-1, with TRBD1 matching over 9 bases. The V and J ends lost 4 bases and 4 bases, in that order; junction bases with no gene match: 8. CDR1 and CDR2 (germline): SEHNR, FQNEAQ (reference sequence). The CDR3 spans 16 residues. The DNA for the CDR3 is TGTGCCAGCAGCTCCTTAGACAGGGGGTTTTACAATGAGCAGTTCTTC. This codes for CASSSLDRGFYNEQFF.

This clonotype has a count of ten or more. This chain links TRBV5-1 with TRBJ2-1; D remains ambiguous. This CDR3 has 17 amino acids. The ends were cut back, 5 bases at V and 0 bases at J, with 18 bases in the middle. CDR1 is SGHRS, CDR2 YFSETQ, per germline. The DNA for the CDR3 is TGCGCCAGCAGGCCCCGCGCACAAACGTACTCCTACAATGAGCAGTTCTTC. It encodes CASRPRAQTYSYNEQFF.

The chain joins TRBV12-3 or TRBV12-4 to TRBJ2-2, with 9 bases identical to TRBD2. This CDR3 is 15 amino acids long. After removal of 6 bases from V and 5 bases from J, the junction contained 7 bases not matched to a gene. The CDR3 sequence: CASSLRSGGTGELFF. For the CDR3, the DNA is TGTGCCAGCAGCCTAAGGAGCGGGGGGACCGGGGAGCTGTTTTTT.

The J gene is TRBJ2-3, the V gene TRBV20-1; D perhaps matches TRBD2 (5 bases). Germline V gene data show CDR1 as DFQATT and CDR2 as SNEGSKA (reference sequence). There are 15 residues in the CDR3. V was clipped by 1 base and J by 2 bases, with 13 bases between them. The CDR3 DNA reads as TGCAGTGCTAGAGGGCTAGCCGACTCCACAGATACGCAGTATTTT. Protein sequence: CSARGLADSTDTQYF.

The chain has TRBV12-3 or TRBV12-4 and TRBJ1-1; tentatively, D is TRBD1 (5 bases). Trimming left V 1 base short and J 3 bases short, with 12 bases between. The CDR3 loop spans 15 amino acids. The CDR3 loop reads CASSLEGRVHTEAFF. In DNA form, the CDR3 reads TGTGCCAGCAGTTTAGAGGGCAGGGTGCACACTGAAGCTTTCTTT.

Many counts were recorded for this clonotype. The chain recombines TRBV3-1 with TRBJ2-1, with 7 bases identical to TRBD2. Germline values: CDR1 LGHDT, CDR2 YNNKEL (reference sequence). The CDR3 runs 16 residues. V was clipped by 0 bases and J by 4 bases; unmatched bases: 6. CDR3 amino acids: CASSQEDSGFYNEQFF. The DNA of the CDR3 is TGTGCCAGCAGCCAAGAGGATAGCGGGTTTTACAATGAGCAGTTCTTC.

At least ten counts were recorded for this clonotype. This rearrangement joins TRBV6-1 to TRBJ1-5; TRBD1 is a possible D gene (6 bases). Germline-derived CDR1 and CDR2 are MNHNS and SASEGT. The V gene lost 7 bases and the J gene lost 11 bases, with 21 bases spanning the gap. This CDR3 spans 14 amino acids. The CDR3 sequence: CASNRDTLFPSQHF. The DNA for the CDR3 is TGTGCCAGCAACCGGGACACCCTATTCCCCTCCCAGCATTTT.

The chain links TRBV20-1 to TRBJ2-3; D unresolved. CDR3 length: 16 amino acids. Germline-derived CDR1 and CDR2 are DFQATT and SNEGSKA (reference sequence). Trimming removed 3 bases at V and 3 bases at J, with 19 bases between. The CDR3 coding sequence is TGCAGTGCTAGGAAAGGTGTCGGAGACGGTACAGATACGCAGTATTTT. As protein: CSARKGVGDGTDTQYF.